One sample yielded the 25 T cell receptor beta chains listed below, sequenced in a study of T cell responses to AZD1222 COVID-19 vaccine. Sequencing used immunoSEQ multiplex PCR; TCRdb keeps in-frame clones, though not all of them. The data show approximately 150,000 clones, 85% to 90% seen once. The sequencing used peripheral blood, collected 28 days after the second AZD1222 dose. The receptors stem from an adult who received the AZD1222 COVID-19 vaccine.

The genes are TRBV4-1 and TRBJ1-5, with D unresolved. Germline V gene sequence: CDR1 MGHRA, CDR2 YSYEKL. Deletions cut 5 bases from V and 4 bases from J, with 9 bases between. The CDR3 length is 13 residues. Written as DNA, the CDR3 is TGCGCCAGCAGCTCCTTAGTTAATCAGCCCCAGCATTTT. Its translation is CASSSLVNQPQHF.

The V gene is TRBV18, the J gene TRBJ1-1; D ambiguous. Between the trimmed V and J ends, which lost 4 bases and 2 bases, there was a span of 8 bases. The CDR3 is made up of 13 amino acids. Germline V gene sequence: CDR1 KGHSH, CDR2 LQKENI. Written as DNA, the CDR3 is TGTGCCAGCTCACTGGCAGTAAACACTGAAGCTTTCTTT. Protein: CASSLAVNTEAFF.

The chain carries TRBV2 and TRBJ1-1, with D maybe TRBD1 (5 bases). This CDR3 comprises 13 residues. The V gene lost 11 bases and the J gene lost 0 bases, with 13 bases spanning the gap. The germline CDR1 and CDR2 sequences are SNHLY and FYNNEI. The CDR3 protein is CAGRRGMNTEAFF. For the CDR3, the DNA is TGTGCCGGGCGACGGGGGATGAACACTGAAGCTTTCTTT.

The chain is built from TRBV5-1 and TRBJ2-3, with D perhaps assigned TRBD1 or TRBD2 (5 bases each). The germline V gene encodes CDR1 SGHRS and CDR2 YFSETQ. The germline V and J ends were trimmed by 4 bases and 0 bases, with 12 bases remaining between them. The CDR3 length is 15 residues. For the CDR3, the DNA is TGCGCCAGCAGCCCGGGACGGGCAAGCACAGATACGCAGTATTTT. As protein: CASSPGRASTDTQYF.

The chain couples TRBV30 to TRBJ1-1; D not certain. Trimming pared 0 bases from V and 0 bases from J, leaving 11 bases between. Germline V gives CDR1 GTSNPN, CDR2 SVGIG (reference sequence). The CDR3 is made up of 15 amino acids. The CDR3 loop is CAWSVEAVMNTEAFF. The CDR3 DNA sequence: TGTGCCTGGAGTGTAGAGGCAGTGATGAACACTGAAGCTTTCTTT.

CDR3 residues: CASRQPGTGPHEQYF. The CDR3 region has the DNA TGTGCCAGCAGACAACCCGGGACAGGGCCCCACGAGCAGTACTTC. The chain combines TRBV2 with TRBJ2-7; TRBD1 matches 9 bases. The CDR3 sequence is 15 residues long. Per the germline V gene, CDR1 is SNHLY and CDR2 is FYNNEI. V shed 6 bases and J 5 bases; nucleotides not matched to a gene: 11.

This sequence joins TRBV2 and TRBJ2-3; either TRBD1 or TRBD2 may supply D (5 bases each). CDR1 is SNHLY, CDR2 FYNNEI, per germline. V shed 6 bases and J shed 4 bases, with 8 bases lying between them. This CDR3 region has 12 residues. CDR3: CASRWDADTQYF. DNA for the CDR3: TGTGCCAGCAGATGGGACGCAGATACGCAGTATTTT.

This sequence joins TRBV3-1 (or the pseudogene TRBV3-2) and TRBJ1-1, with D perhaps TRBD1 (6 bases). There are 16 residues in the CDR3. In germline, CDR1 is LGHDT, CDR2 YNNKEL (reference sequence). Trimming shortened V by 3 bases and J by 6 bases, and 20 bases separated the two germline ends. CDR3 DNA sequence: TGTGCCAGCAGCCACAAGTGGTTGGGGGGGGCGTCTGAAGCTTTCTTT. Its translation is CASSHKWLGGASEAFF.

The CDR3 reads CASSLLGAGNEKLFF. For the CDR3, the DNA is TGTGCCAGCAGTTTACTTGGAGCGGGTAATGAAAAACTGTTTTTT. The rearrangement uses TRBV28 and TRBJ1-4; no clear D gene. The germline V gene has CDR1 MDHEN and CDR2 SYDVKM. The length of the CDR3 is 15 residues. Between the trimmed V and J ends, which lost 2 bases and 4 bases, there was a span of 11 bases.

V is TRBV4-2 and J is TRBJ2-7; 8 nucleotides align to TRBD1. Germline V gene sequence: CDR1 LGHNA, CDR2 YNFKEQ. V dropped 1 base and J dropped 2; count of bases not matched to a gene: 7. The CDR3 length is 16 residues. The DNA for the CDR3 is TGTGCCAGCAGCCAAGCATTGGACAGGGCCACCTACGAGCAGTACTTC. It encodes CASSQALDRATYEQYF.

Notes on this clone: One end of the junction varies from germline; a read error may be responsible. This chain uses TRBV28 with TRBJ1-1; D is unclear. Germline-derived CDR1 and CDR2 are MDHEN and SYDVKM. The CDR3 is 12 residues long. The CDR3 loop reads CASSLLSAEAFF. The CDR3 bases are TGTGCCAGCAGCTTATTGTCGGCTGAAGCTTTCTTT. Based on the CDR3 plus reference TRBV28 and TRBJ1-1, the full variable domain is DVKVTQSSRYLVKRTGEKVFLECVQDMDHENMFWYRQDPGLGLRLIYFSYDVKMKEKGDIPEGYSVSREKKERFSLILESASTNQTSMYLCASSLLSAEAFFGQGTRLTVV.

V and J are TRBV5-1 and TRBJ1-3; no definite D call. The V end lost 7 bases, the J end lost 2 bases, and 13 bases lay between the germline ends. The V gene's germline CDR1 is SGHRS and CDR2 YFSETQ. The CDR3 has 14 residues. CDR3 amino acids: CASYAGRPGNTIYF. The CDR3 bases are TGCGCCAGCTACGCCGGGAGACCTGGAAACACCATATATTTT.

The sample holds a few counts of this clone. This chain joins TRBV19 and TRBJ1-2; 10 bases match TRBD1. The V and J ends lost 5 bases and 6 bases, in that order; junction bases with no gene match: 6. The CDR3 totals 14 residues. The germline gives CDR1 LNHDA, CDR2 SQIVND (reference sequence). Here the CDR3 DNA reads TGTGCCAGTAGTTCCGGGACAGGGGCAGATGGCTACACCTTC. Its translation is CASSSGTGADGYTF.

This clone was counted a single time. The chain is built from TRBV19 and TRBJ1-6; D remains unclear. CDR1 is LNHDA and CDR2 is SQIVND in the germline V gene (reference sequence). The CDR3 has 15 amino acids. V lost 7 bases to trimming and J lost 0 bases, with 10 bases between them. The CDR3 loop is CASTFEGSYNSPLHF. CDR3 DNA sequence: TGTGCCAGTACCTTCGAGGGCTCCTATAATTCACCCCTCCACTTT.

The V call is TRBV27, the J call TRBJ1-5, with a possible D match to TRBD1 (6 bases). V gave up 3 bases and J gave up 5 bases, with 14 bases separating them. Germline assignment: CDR1 MNHEY and CDR2 SMNVEV (reference sequence). The CDR3 extends over 15 amino acids. The CDR3 DNA follows: TGTGCCAGCAGTTTCCAGGGGCAGGTCCATCAGCCCCAGCATTTT. Protein product: CASSFQGQVHQPQHF.

A single count supports this clone. The chain links TRBV7-2 to TRBJ2-7; D unresolved. CDR3 length: 13 amino acids. In germline, CDR1 is SGHTA, CDR2 FQGNSA. The V end was cut by 1 base, the J end by 1 base, with 5 bases between. This CDR3 reads CASSLGWSYEQYF. The CDR3 coding sequence is TGTGCCAGCAGCTTAGGCTGGTCCTACGAGCAGTACTTC. Full variable domain (rest looked up from reference TRBV7-2 and TRBJ2-7): GAGVSQSPSNKVTEKGKDVELRCDPISGHTALYWYRQSLGQGLEFLIYFQGNSAPDKSGLPSDRFSAERTGGSVSTLTIQRTQQEDSAVYLCASSLGWSYEQYFGPGTRLTVT.

This sequence joins TRBV5-1 and TRBJ1-4, with no clear D. CDR3 length equals 16 residues. V lost 7 bases, J lost 0 bases, and 16 bases lay in between. CDR1 SGHRS and CDR2 YFSETQ come from the germline V gene. The CDR3 region has the DNA TGCGCCAGCTCCGAGCCGGGGTTTGCAACTAATGAAAAACTGTTTTTT. Its protein is CASSEPGFATNEKLFF.

V and J are TRBV15 and TRBJ2-4, with 7 bases fitting TRBD2. CDR1 is LNHNV and CDR2 is YYDKDF in the germline V gene (reference sequence). With 6 bases clipped from V and 6 bases from J, the junction kept 2 bases outside the gene matches. CDR3 length equals 12 residues. CDR3 bases: TGTGCCACCAGAGGCGGGGGAAACATTCAGTACTTC. The encoded protein is CATRGGGNIQYF.

V gene TRBV10-3 combines with J gene TRBJ2-7; 12 bases map to TRBD2. The CDR3 sequence is 14 residues long. The V and J ends lost 8 bases and 7 bases, in that order; junction bases with no gene match: 9. Germline CDR1 and CDR2: ENHRY and SYGVKD. In DNA form, the CDR3 reads TGTGCCATCCGCGCTAGCGGGGGGGCGGGGGAGCAGTACTTC. Translated: CAIRASGGAGEQYF.

The chain carries TRBV19 and TRBJ1-5; no definite D call. CDR1 and CDR2 from the germline V gene are LNHDA and SQIVND (reference sequence). The length of the CDR3 is 16 residues. V lost 10 bases and J 3 bases, leaving 22 bases between the germline ends. The CDR3 nucleotides read TGTGCCACCTCCGACAAAGAACATCCCCTCAATCAGCCCCAGCATTTT. As protein: CATSDKEHPLNQPQHF. Complete variable domain (other parts from reference TRBV19 and TRBJ1-5): DGGITQSPKYLFRKEGQNVTLSCEQNLNHDAMYWYRQDPGQGLRLIYYSQIVNDFQKGDIAEGYSVSREKKESFPLTVTSAQKNPTAFYLCATSDKEHPLNQPQHFGDGTRLSIL.

The V gene is TRBV28, the J gene TRBJ1-2; D is perhaps TRBD1 (6 bases). From germline, CDR1 is MDHEN and CDR2 SYDVKM. The CDR3 runs 14 residues. V shed 6 bases and J shed 7 bases, with 18 bases lying between them. CDR3 in amino acids: CASSPGQATSGYTF. The CDR3 bases are TGTGCCAGCAGCCCGGGACAAGCAACTTCTGGCTACACCTTC.

V gene TRBV5-4 combines with J gene TRBJ2-5; 10 nucleotides match TRBD1. This CDR3 is built from 14 residues. Germline V gene lookup returns CDR1 SGHNT and CDR2 YYREEE (reference sequence). Germline trimming cut 4 bases from V and 5 bases from J; bases unmatched to any gene: 5. This CDR3 is CASSGQGGSETQYF. CDR3 sequence (DNA): TGTGCCAGCAGCGGACAGGGGGGGAGTGAGACCCAGTACTTC.

This chain joins TRBV30 and TRBJ1-5, with D hard to call. The V gene's germline CDR1 is GTSNPN and CDR2 SVGIG (reference sequence). Trimming pared 0 bases from V and 0 bases from J, leaving 9 bases between. The CDR3 length is 15 residues. The CDR3 DNA reads as TGTGCCTGGAGTGTCACGGGAAATAGCAATCAGCCCCAGCATTTT. It encodes CAWSVTGNSNQPQHF.

This clone occurred a few times. The V gene is TRBV19, the J gene TRBJ1-1; the D gene is possibly TRBD1 (5 bases). This CDR3 region has 14 residues. With 10 bases removed from V and 2 bases from J, the gap between germline ends came to 17 bases. CDR1 is LNHDA and CDR2 is SQIVND in the germline V gene (reference sequence). CDR3 sequence reads: CATTWTSGNTEAFF. The CDR3 DNA reads TGTGCCACGACCTGGACATCCGGCAACACTGAAGCTTTCTTT.

The chain combines TRBV5-6 with TRBJ2-3, with D possibly called TRBD1 or TRBD2 (5 bases each). Deletions cut 3 bases from V and 2 bases from J, with 16 bases between. The CDR3 length is 16 residues. Germline CDR1 is SGHDT and CDR2 is YYEEEE. CDR3 nucleotide sequence: TGTGCCAGCAGCTGGACCGGGACCGAATACACAGATACGCAGTATTTT. It yields the protein CASSWTGTEYTDTQYF.